The source of this TCR beta chain is a study of beta chain features in type 1 diabetes. Overall study findings and caveats: In type 1 diabetes patients, VDJ junctions had fewer insertions; deletions at these junctions were more frequent. It was among patients, rather than healthy donors, that naive, central memory and Treg TCRB repertoires appeared more similar. Shortening that was moderate but significant affected the TCRB CDR3s of Type 1 diabetes patients in all four CD4+ subsets.

For this clone: Its target is unknown.

Germline CDR1 is MDHEN and CDR2 is SYDVKM. This CDR3 has 13 amino acids. V was pared by 9 bases and J by 4 bases, with 14 bases between. The sequenced template was cDNA made from the entire isolated RNA. Assay: immunoSEQ multiplex PCR; the TCRdb copy retains only in-frame clones and omits some. The data hold around 310,000 clones, with roughly 9.6% observed a single time. This TCR was recovered from a woman between 25 and 40 years old in good health. The sequenced sample consisted of naive CD4+ T cells from blood. This chain joins TRBV28 and TRBJ2-3; D ambiguous. This chain's CDR3 is CASVTRVPDTQYF. CDR3 bases: TGTGCCAGTGTGACTCGGGTACCAGATACGCAGTATTTT.